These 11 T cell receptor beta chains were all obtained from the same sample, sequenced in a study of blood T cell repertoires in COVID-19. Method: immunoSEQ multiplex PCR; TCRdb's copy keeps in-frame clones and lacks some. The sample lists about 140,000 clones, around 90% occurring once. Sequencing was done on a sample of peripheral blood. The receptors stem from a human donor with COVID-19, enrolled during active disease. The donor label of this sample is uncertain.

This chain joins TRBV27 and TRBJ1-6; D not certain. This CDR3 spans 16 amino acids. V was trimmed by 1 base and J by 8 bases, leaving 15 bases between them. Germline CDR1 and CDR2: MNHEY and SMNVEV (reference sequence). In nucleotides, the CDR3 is TGTGCCAGCAGTTTATGGCGCCGGGAATACCATTCACCCCTCCACTTT. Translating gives CASSLWRREYHSPLHF.

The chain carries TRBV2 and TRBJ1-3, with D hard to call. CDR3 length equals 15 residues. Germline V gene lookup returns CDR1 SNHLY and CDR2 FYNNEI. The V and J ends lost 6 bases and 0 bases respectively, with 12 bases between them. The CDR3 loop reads CASRPSVDSGNTIYF. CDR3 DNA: TGTGCCAGCAGGCCCTCAGTCGACTCTGGAAACACCATATATTTT.

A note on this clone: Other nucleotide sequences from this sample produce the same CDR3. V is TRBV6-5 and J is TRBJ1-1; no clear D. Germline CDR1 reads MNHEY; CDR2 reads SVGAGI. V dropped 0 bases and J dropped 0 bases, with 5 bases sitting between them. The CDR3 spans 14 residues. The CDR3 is CASSYSQVNTEAFF. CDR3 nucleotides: TGTGCCAGCAGTTACTCTCAGGTGAACACTGAAGCTTTCTTT.

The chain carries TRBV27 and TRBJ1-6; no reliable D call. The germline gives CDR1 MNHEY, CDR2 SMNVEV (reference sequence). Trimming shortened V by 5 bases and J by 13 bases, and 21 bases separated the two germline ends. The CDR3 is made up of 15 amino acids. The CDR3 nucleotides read TGTGCCAGCAGTCCCAGAGAGGGCCGTTTGGCGCCCCTCCACTTT. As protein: CASSPREGRLAPLHF.

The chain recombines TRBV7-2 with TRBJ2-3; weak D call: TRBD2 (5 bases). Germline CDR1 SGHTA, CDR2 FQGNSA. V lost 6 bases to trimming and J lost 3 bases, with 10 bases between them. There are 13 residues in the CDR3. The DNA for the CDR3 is TGTGCCAGCAGTACACCGGGGACAGATACGCAGTATTTT. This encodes CASSTPGTDTQYF. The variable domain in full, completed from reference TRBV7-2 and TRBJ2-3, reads GAGVSQSPSNKVTEKGKDVELRCDPISGHTALYWYRQSLGQGLEFLIYFQGNSAPDKSGLPSDRFSAERTGGSVSTLTIQRTQQEDSAVYLCASSTPGTDTQYFGPGTRLTVL.

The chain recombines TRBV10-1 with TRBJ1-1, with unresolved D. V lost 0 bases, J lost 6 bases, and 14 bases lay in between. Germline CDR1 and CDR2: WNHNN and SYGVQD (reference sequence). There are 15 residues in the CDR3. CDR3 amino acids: CASSESREDGAEAFF. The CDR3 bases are TGCGCCAGCAGTGAGTCGCGGGAAGATGGGGCTGAAGCTTTCTTT.

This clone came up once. The CDR3, as DNA: TGTGCAAGTCGCTTAGAATATATCGCTGGCAAAGAGACCCAGTACTTC. Its translation is CASRLEYIAGKETQYF. The V and J genes are TRBV12-2 and TRBJ2-5; the DNA was not compared with TRBD1, the D call given in the table. TRBV12-2 is a listed pseudogene. This CDR3 region has 16 residues.

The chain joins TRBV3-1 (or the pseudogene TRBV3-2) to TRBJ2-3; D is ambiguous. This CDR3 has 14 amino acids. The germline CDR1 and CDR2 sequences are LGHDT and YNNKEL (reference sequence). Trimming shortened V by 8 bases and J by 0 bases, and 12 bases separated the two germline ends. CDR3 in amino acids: CASSTQPSTDTQYF. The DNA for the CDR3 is TGTGCCAGCTCTACACAGCCTAGCACAGATACGCAGTATTTT.

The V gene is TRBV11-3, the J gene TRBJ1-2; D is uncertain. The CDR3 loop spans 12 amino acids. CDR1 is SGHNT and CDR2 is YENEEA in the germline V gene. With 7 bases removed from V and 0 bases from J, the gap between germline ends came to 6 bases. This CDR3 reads CASTQANYGYTF. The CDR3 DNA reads TGTGCCAGCACGCAGGCTAACTATGGCTACACCTTC.

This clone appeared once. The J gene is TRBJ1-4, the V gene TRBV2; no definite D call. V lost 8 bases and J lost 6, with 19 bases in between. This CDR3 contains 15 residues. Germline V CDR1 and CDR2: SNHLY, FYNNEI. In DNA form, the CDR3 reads TGTGCCAGCCAGTCGAAGGGCGGAGGGTATGAAAAACTGTTTTTT. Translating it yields CASQSKGGGYEKLFF.

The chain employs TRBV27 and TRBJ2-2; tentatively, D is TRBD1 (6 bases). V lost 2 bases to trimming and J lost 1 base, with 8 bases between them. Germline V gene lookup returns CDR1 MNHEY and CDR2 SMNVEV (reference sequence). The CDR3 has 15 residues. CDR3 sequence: CASSLNRVNTGELFF. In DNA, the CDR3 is TGTGCCAGCAGTTTAAACAGGGTGAACACCGGGGAGCTGTTTTTT.